Listed here is a single TCR beta chain. What it binds is not known. Trimming removed 1 base from V and 5 bases from J, with 11 bases in between. This CDR3 is built from 13 residues. Germline V gene lookup returns CDR1 GTSNPN and CDR2 SVGIG (reference sequence). The data were obtained in a study of T cells in localized non-small cell lung cancer. The method was immunoSEQ multiplex PCR; TCRdb's version includes in-frame clones alone and lacks a portion of them. The sample has fewer than 100,000 clones, roughly 86% seen once. General observations from the study: Appearing in adjacent lung were a median roughly 60 of the top 100 tumor clones.

The TCR sequence derives from a man aged 40 to 70 with stage I squamous cell lung carcinoma. This specimen was peripheral blood, taken before any cancer treatment. This chain links TRBV30 with TRBJ2-5; D not resolved. The CDR3, as DNA: TGTGCCTGGAGTGACCTTGGGCAGGAGACCCAGTACTTC. This codes for CAWSDLGQETQYF.